This T cell receptor (beta chain) was sequenced during a study of metastatic and nonmetastatic thyroid tumors. From germline, CDR1 is LNHDA and CDR2 SQIVND (reference sequence). The CDR3 extends over 13 amino acids. TCRdb called clones again from the PCR reads with MiXCR. Of about 24,000 clones in the sample, around 21% are singletons; the top ten hold 10% to 15%. Not a single patient had been given any form of treatment at any point before undergoing thyroid surgery. The sequenced sample consisted of blood. The sequence derives from a male donor with papillary thyroid cancer or a benign thyroid nodule (not recorded which). Some clones in this sample may be carry-over from other donors' samples. V usage is TRBV19 and J usage is TRBJ2-7; no reliable D call. CDR3 residues: CAISMNAYYEQYF. The CDR3 DNA reads TGTGCTATTAGTATGAATGCCTACTACGAGCAGTACTTC. Based on the CDR3 plus reference TRBV19 and TRBJ2-7, the full variable domain is DGGITQSPKYLFRKEGQNVTLSCEQNLNHDAMYWYRQDPGQGLRLIYYSQIVNDFQKGDIAEGYSVSREKKESFPLTVTSAQKNPTAFYLCAISMNAYYEQYFGPGTRLTVT.